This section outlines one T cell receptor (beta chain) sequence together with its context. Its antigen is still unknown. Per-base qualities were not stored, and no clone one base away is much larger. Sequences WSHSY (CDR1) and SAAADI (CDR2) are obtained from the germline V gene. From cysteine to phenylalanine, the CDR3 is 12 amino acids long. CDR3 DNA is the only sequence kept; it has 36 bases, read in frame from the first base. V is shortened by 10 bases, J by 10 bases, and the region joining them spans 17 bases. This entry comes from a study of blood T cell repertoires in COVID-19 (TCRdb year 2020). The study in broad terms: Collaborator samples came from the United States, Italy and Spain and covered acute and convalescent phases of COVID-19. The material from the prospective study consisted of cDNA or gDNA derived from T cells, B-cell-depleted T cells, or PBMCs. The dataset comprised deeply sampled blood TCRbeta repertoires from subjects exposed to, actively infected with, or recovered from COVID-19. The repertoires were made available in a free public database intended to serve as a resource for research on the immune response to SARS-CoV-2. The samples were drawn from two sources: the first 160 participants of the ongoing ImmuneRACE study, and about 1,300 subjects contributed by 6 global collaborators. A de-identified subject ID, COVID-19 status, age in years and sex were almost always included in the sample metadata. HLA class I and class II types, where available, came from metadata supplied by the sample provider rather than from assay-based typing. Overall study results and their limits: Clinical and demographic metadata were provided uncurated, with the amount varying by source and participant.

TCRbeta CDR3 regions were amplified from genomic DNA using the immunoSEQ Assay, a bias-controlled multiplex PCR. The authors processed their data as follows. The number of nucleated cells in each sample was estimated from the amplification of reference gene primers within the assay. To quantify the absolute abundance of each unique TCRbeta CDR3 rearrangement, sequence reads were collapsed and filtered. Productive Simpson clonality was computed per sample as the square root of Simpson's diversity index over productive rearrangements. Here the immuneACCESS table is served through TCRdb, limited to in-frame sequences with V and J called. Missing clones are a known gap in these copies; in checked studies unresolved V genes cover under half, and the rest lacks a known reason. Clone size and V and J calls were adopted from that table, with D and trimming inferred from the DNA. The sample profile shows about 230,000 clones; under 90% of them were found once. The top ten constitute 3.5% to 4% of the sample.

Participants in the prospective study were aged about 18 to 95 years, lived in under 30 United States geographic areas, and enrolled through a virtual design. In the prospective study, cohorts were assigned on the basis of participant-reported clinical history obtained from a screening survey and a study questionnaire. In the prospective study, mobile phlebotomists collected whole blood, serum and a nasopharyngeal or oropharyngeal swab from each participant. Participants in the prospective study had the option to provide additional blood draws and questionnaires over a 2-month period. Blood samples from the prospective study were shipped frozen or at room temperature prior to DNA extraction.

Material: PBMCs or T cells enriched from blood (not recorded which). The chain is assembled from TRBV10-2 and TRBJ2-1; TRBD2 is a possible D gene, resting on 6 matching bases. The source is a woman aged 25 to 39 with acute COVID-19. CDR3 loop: CATSRGSPEQFF. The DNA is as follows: TGCGCCACCTCACGGGGGTCCCCGGAGCAGTTCTTC.